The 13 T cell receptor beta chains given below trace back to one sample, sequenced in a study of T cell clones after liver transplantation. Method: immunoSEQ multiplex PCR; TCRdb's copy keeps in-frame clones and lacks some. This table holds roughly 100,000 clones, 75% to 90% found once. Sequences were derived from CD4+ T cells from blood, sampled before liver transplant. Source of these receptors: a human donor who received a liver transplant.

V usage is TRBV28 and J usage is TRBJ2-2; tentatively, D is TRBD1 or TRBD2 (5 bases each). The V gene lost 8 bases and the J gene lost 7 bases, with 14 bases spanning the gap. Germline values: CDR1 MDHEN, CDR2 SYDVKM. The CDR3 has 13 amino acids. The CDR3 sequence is CASGGKGYGELFF. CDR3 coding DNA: TGTGCCAGCGGGGGAAAGGGATACGGGGAGCTGTTTTTT.

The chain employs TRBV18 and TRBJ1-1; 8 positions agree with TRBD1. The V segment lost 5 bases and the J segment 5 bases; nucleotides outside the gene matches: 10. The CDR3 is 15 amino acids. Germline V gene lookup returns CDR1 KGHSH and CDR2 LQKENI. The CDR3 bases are TGTGCCAGCTCAGGACAGGGTAGGGGCAAGACTGAAGCTTTCTTT. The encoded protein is CASSGQGRGKTEAFF.

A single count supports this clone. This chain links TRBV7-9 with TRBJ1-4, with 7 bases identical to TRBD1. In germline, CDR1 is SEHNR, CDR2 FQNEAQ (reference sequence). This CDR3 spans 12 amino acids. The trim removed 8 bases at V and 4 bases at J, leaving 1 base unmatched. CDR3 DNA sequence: TGTGCCAGCGCAGGGGGTAATGAAAAACTGTTTTTT. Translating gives CASAGGNEKLFF.

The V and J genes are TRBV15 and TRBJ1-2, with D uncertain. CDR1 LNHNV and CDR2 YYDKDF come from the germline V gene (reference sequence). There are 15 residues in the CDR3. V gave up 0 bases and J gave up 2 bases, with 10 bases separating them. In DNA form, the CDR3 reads TGTGCCACCAGCAGAGATTATTCGGGGAACTATGGCTACACCTTC. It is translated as CATSRDYSGNYGYTF.

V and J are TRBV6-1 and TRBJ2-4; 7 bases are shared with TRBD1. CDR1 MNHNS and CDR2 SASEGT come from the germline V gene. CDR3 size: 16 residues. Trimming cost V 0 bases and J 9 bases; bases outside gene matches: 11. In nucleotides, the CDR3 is TGTGCCAGCAGTGAAGCGGGCAGGGGGTTAGGTGTCATTCAGTACTTC. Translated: CASSEAGRGLGVIQYF.

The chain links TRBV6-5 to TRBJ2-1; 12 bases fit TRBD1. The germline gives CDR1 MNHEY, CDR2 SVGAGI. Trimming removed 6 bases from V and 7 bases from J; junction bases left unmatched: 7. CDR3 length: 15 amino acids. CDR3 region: CASRVGQGAVNEQFF. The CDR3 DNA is TGTGCCAGCAGAGTGGGACAGGGGGCAGTGAATGAGCAGTTCTTC.

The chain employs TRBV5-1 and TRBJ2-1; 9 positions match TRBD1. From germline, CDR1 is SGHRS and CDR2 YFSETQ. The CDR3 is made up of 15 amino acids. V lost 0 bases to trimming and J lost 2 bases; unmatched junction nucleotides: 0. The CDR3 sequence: CASSLGDRAYNEQFF. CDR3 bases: TGCGCCAGCAGCTTGGGGGACAGGGCCTACAATGAGCAGTTCTTC.

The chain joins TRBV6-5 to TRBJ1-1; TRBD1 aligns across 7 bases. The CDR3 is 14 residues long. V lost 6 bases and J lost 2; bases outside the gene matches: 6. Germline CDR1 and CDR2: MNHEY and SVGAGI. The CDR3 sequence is CASSLTGTNTEAFF. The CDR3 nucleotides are TGTGCCAGCAGCTTGACAGGGACAAACACTGAAGCTTTCTTT.

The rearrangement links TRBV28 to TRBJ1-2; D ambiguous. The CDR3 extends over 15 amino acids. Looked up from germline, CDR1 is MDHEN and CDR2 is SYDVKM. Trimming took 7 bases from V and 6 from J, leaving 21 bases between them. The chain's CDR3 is CASKITGNNRHGYTF. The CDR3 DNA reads TGTGCCAGCAAGATAACGGGAAACAATCGGCATGGCTACACCTTC.

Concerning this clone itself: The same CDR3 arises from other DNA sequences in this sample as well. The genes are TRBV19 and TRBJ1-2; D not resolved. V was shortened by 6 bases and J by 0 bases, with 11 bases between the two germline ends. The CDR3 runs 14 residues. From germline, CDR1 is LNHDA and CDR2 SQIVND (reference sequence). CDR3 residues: CASSKGQTNYGYTF. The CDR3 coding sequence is TGTGCCAGTAGCAAAGGTCAAACTAACTATGGCTACACCTTC.

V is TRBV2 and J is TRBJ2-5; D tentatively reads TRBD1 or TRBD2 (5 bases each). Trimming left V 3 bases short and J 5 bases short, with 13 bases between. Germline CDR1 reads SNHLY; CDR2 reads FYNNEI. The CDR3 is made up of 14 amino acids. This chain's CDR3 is CASSEGGGPETQYF. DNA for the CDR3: TGTGCCAGCAGTGAGGGTGGGGGACCGGAGACCCAGTACTTC.

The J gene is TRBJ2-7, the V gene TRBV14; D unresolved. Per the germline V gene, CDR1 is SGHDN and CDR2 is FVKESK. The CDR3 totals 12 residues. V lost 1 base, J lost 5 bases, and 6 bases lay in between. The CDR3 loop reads CASSQVTDEQYF. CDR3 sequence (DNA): TGTGCCAGCAGCCAAGTTACAGACGAGCAGTACTTC.

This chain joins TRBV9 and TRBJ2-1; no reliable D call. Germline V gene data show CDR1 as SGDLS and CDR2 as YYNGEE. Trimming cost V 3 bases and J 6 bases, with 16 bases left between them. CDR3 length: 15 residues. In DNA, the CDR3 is TGTGCCAGCAGCGCCTCCCTGAGTAAGAGCAATGAGCAGTTCTTC. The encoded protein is CASSASLSKSNEQFF.